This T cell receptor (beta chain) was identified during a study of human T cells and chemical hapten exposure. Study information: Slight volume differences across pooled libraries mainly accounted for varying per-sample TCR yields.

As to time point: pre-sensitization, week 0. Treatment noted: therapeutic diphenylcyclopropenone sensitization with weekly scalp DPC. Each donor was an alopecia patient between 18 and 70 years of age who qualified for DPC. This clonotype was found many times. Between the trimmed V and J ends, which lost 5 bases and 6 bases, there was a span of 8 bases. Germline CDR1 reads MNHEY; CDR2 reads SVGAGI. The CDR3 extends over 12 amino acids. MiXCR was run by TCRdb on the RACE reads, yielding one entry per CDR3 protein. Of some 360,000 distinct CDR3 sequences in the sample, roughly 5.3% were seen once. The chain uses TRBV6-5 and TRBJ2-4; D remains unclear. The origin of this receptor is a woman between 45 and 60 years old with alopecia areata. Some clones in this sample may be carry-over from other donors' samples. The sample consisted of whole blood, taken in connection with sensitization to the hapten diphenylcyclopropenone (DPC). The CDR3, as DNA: TGTGCCAGCAGTAGTCCCCTAAACATTCAGTACTTC. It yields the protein CASSSPLNIQYF.